This section outlines one T cell receptor (beta chain) sequence together with its context. These data are taken from a study of blood T cell repertoires in COVID-19. As for the study in general: COVID-19 samples, acute and convalescent, were from the United States, Italy and Spain.

The assay was immunoSEQ multiplex PCR, and TCRdb's table has in-frame clones only and misses some. The sample records around 100,000 clones, roughly nine tenths being singletons. This CDR3 region has 14 residues. The junction had 2 bases not matched to a gene; V was cut back by 2 bases and J by 2 bases. Germline CDR1 is LGHDT and CDR2 is YNNKEL (reference sequence). The gene calls are TRBV3-1 (or the pseudogene TRBV3-2) and TRBJ1-2; 7 positions match TRBD1. This TCR derives from a human donor in a cohort sampled during active COVID-19. What was sequenced was peripheral blood. The CDR3 DNA follows: TGTGCCAGCAGCCAATGGGACAGCAACTATGGCTACACCTTC. It codes for CASSQWDSNYGYTF.